This TCR beta chain was documented in a study of tumor-infiltrating lymphocytes in primary liver carcinoma. Study-wide context: Tumors, staged T1-T3 N0M0, spanned about 4 to 10 cm. Study results and limitations: Merely about 7-24% of top clones occurred in all five tumor regions.

The germline V and J ends were trimmed by 1 base and 10 bases, with 14 bases remaining between them. CDR1 SGHAT and CDR2 FQNNGV come from the germline V gene. This CDR3 region has 14 residues. RNA and DNA were co-extracted from around 18-30 mg of unsorted bulk tissue. In regard to this clonotype: Its specificity is not known.

A primer matching the constant region was used to make TCR beta cDNA from 450 to 500 ng of total RNA. Investigators got TCR beta libraries out of three nested multiplex PCR rounds, done with slightly modified ARM-PCR. PCR rounds one and two used TRBV1-TRBV30 forward primers with a C-beta reverse primer for about 9 cycles each. TCRdb ran MiXCR on the multiplex PCR reads and lists one entry per CDR3 protein. This table has tens of thousands of distinct CDR3 sequences, approximately 70% appearing once. The TCR originated in a middle-aged man with primary liver carcinoma and hepatitis B virus infection. Sample: liver tumor tissue from sampling region 1. Subset specified: tumor region T1, superior pole. V is TRBV11-2 and J is TRBJ2-1; no clear D. CDR3 amino acids: CASSLGVTRNEQFF. In DNA, the CDR3 is TGTGCCAGCAGCTTAGGGGTCACACGCAACGAGCAGTTCTTC.